The 26 T cell receptor beta chains presented below share a single source sample, sequenced in a study of monozygotic twins with inflammatory bowel disease. From its re-call of the 5' RACE reads, TCRdb lists each CDR3 protein once, without DNA. Its listing shows approximately 140,000 distinct CDR3 sequences. The sample comprised blood. All receptors come from a human donor with ulcerative colitis or Crohn's disease, or a healthy co-twin of an affected twin (not recorded which).

The chain joins TRBV4-3 to TRBJ2-5; the TRBD1 assignment by TCRdb is unverifiable without DNA. Germline V CDR1 and CDR2: LGHNA, YSLEER. The CDR3 is made up of 16 amino acids. CDR3: CASSPPRRGSQETQYF.

This chain's CDR3 is CAWSVKGYRASSGNTIYF. The rearrangement joins TRBV30 to TRBJ1-3; the D call from TCRdb, TRBD1, cannot be confirmed without DNA. Germline loops: CDR1 GTSNPN, CDR2 SVGIG (reference sequence). The CDR3 has 18 amino acids.

The V and J genes are TRBV6-5 and TRBJ1-5; TCRdb picks TRBD1, but there is no DNA to check that call. CDR1 is MNHEY, CDR2 SVGAGI, per germline. This CDR3 has 13 residues. CDR3 protein: CASTPDGNQPQHF.

This chain joins TRBV5-1 and TRBJ2-3; TCRdb's D call, TRBD2, is unchecked because there is no DNA. Germline CDR1 SGHRS, CDR2 YFSETQ. The CDR3 totals 16 residues. CDR3 protein: CASSLGTSGGAGTQYF.

The genes are TRBV29-1 and TRBJ2-2; TCRdb's assignment of TRBD1 cannot be checked, as there is no DNA. The V gene's germline CDR1 is SQVTM and CDR2 ANQGSEA. The CDR3 has 13 residues. CDR3 region: CSFAGPGTGELFF.

The V and J genes are TRBV20-1 and TRBJ1-1; TCRdb's D call, TRBD1, is unchecked because there is no DNA. In germline, CDR1 is DFQATT, CDR2 SNEGSKA (reference sequence). CDR3 length: 13 amino acids. CDR3 region: CGARGTLNTEAFF.

This chain joins TRBV6-1 and TRBJ1-1. The CDR3 is 14 residues long. Per the germline V gene, CDR1 is MNHNS and CDR2 is SASEGT. The CDR3 spells CASTQSWGNTEAFF.

The rearrangement joins TRBV7-8 to TRBJ1-4; TCRdb returns TRBD1, unconfirmable since there is no DNA. This CDR3 contains 14 residues. Per germline, CDR1 SGHVS and CDR2 FQNEAQ. The CDR3 region is CASSFSGAREKLFF.

The chain combines TRBV6-6 with TRBJ2-7; TCRdb's D call of TRBD1 is untestable without DNA. The germline CDR1 and CDR2 sequences are MNHNY and SVGAGI (reference sequence). The CDR3 has 13 amino acids. The CDR3 loop reads CASSYTKTVEQYF.

J is TRBJ2-7 and V is TRBV30. The germline gives CDR1 GTSNPN, CDR2 SVGIG (reference sequence). CDR3 length: 11 residues. The CDR3 sequence is CAWSVDHEQYF.

The chain carries TRBV5-4 and TRBJ2-1; no DNA is available, so the TRBD2 call from TCRdb remains unchecked. Germline V CDR1 and CDR2: SGHNT, YYREEE (reference sequence). The CDR3 totals 16 residues. CDR3 sequence reads: CASSPATSGRYNEQFF.

The rearrangement uses TRBV7-2 and TRBJ2-1; TCRdb returns TRBD1, unconfirmable since there is no DNA. This CDR3 has 15 residues. Germline CDR1 and CDR2: SGHTA and FQGNSA. The CDR3: CASSLSGGPYSEQFF.

CDR3 protein: CASSQPDSPYGYTF. The rearrangement uses TRBV4-2 and TRBJ1-2; the D call from TCRdb, TRBD1, cannot be confirmed without DNA. This CDR3 spans 14 amino acids. Germline V gene data show CDR1 as LGHNA and CDR2 as YNFKEQ.

This chain joins TRBV12-5 and TRBJ2-1. The CDR3 has 16 amino acids. From germline, CDR1 is LGHNT and CDR2 FRNRAP. This CDR3 is CASGLTQATNYNEQFF.

V and J are TRBV4-3 and TRBJ2-7. CDR3 length: 15 residues. Per the germline V gene, CDR1 is LGHNA and CDR2 is YSLEER. This CDR3 reads CASSQDTTQAYEQYF.

This chain connects TRBV7-2 to TRBJ2-5; TCRdb calls TRBD1, which cannot be checked without DNA. The germline gives CDR1 SGHTA, CDR2 FQGNSA. This CDR3 contains 14 residues. The CDR3 loop is CASSLNRGLETQYF. Using reference TRBV7-2 and TRBJ2-5 for the parts outside the CDR3, the full variable domain is GAGVSQSPSNKVTEKGKDVELRCDPISGHTALYWYRQSLGQGLEFLIYFQGNSAPDKSGLPSDRFSAERTGGSVSTLTIQRTQQEDSAVYLCASSLNRGLETQYFGPGTRLLVL.

This chain links TRBV29-1 with TRBJ2-7; no DNA is available, so the TRBD1 call from TCRdb remains unchecked. The CDR3 has 17 residues. Germline CDR1 reads SQVTM; CDR2 reads ANQGSEA. CDR3 amino acids: CSVASVAGRGRIYEQYF.

The chain couples TRBV10-3 to TRBJ1-5; there is no DNA to check the TCRdb D call of TRBD1. Germline V lookup: CDR1 ENHRY, CDR2 SYGVKD. This CDR3 comprises 15 residues. Here the CDR3 reads CAISEEAGFGQPQHF.

This chain uses TRBV24-1 with TRBJ1-2; as DNA is missing, the TRBD1 call by TCRdb cannot be tested. The germline V gene has CDR1 KGHDR and CDR2 SFDVKD. The CDR3 spans 14 residues. CDR3: CATSDKTGYYGYTF.

This chain links TRBV5-1 with TRBJ1-1. There are 14 residues in the CDR3. Germline CDR1 SGHRS, CDR2 YFSETQ. The CDR3 sequence: CASSLEWQVGEAFF.

The chain joins TRBV4-1 to TRBJ1-1; the TRBD1 assignment by TCRdb is unverifiable without DNA. Germline V gene sequence: CDR1 MGHRA, CDR2 YSYEKL. The CDR3 consists of 13 residues. CDR3 amino acids: CASSLDRPTEAFF.

The chain links TRBV30 to TRBJ2-5; TCRdb's D call, TRBD1, is unchecked because there is no DNA. CDR1 and CDR2 from the germline V gene are GTSNPN and SVGIG (reference sequence). The CDR3 has 14 amino acids. CDR3 sequence: CAWSGSGGQATQYF.

The V gene is TRBV4-3, the J gene TRBJ2-4; the TRBD2 assignment by TCRdb is unverifiable without DNA. The CDR3 is 17 residues long. CDR1 is LGHNA and CDR2 is YSLEER in the germline V gene. The CDR3 loop is CASSQATSGGAKNIQYF.

V gene TRBV6-1 combines with J gene TRBJ2-7; TCRdb's D gene call, TRBD2, goes unchecked for lack of DNA. This CDR3 comprises 17 residues. CDR1 MNHNS and CDR2 SASEGT come from the germline V gene. The chain's CDR3 is CASSHIVGTSGENEQYF.

The chain has TRBV20-1 and TRBJ2-5. The germline V gene has CDR1 DFQATT and CDR2 SNEGSKA (reference sequence). The CDR3 contains 15 residues. The CDR3 protein is CSARMAVGNQETQYF.

The V call is TRBV30, the J call TRBJ2-7. CDR1 and CDR2 from the germline V gene are GTSNPN and SVGIG (reference sequence). The CDR3 is 14 residues long. CDR3 in amino acids: CAQKGGDKNYEQYF.